The present entry profiles one TCR beta chain with its context. Its specificity is unknown. The CDR3 consists of 12 residues. This sample was taken from a study of cytotoxic CD8 clonotypes in ibrutinib-treated CLL. General study results and limits: A rise in clonality was seen at ibrutinib response, and a fall back toward baseline was seen at progression. Stable or contracted on treatment, public clonotypes were also uncommon.

Generated by immunoSEQ multiplex PCR, the TCRdb table keeps only in-frame clones and is missing some. The repertoire holds about 160,000 clones, with over 65% as singletons. Sequencing used PBMCs, obtained after 12 months of ibrutinib treatment. This clonotype was sampled from a human donor with chronic lymphocytic leukemia. The V call is TRBV21-1, the J call TRBJ1-4; no check of the table's D call, TRBD1, against the DNA was made. TRBV21-1 is assigned pseudogene status. CDR3 sequence (DNA): TGTGCCAGCAGCAAAGGGGGCATTGGACTGTTTTTT. As protein: CASSKGGIGLFF.